This T cell receptor (beta chain) was captured by sequencing in a study of T cell repertoires in cytomegalovirus infection. Across the whole study: The public TCR beta signatures pointed to both CMV infection and matching HLA type.

TCRdb re-called the reads through MiXCR, storing one row per CDR3 protein. The table shows around 740,000 distinct CDR3 sequences, with 35% to 45% occurring only once. V dropped 3 bases and J dropped 4 bases, with 19 bases sitting between them. The CDR3 is 17 amino acids. Germline CDR1 SGHTA, CDR2 FQGNSA. This TCR was sampled from a human donor in good health (CMV status not recorded). Some clones in this sample may be carry-over from other donors' samples. Material: PBMCs. The chain uses TRBV7-2 and TRBJ1-5; D may be TRBD1 (6 bases). The CDR3 is CASSFEGLGGINQPQHF. Written as DNA, the CDR3 is TGTGCCAGCAGCTTTGAGGGGCTAGGGGGAATAAATCAGCCCCAGCATTTT. The entire variable domain, with the rest obtained from reference TRBV7-2 and TRBJ1-5, is as follows: GAGVSQSPSNKVTEKGKDVELRCDPISGHTALYWYRQSLGQGLEFLIYFQGNSAPDKSGLPSDRFSAERTGGSVSTLTIQRTQQEDSAVYLCASSFEGLGGINQPQHFGDGTRLSIL.